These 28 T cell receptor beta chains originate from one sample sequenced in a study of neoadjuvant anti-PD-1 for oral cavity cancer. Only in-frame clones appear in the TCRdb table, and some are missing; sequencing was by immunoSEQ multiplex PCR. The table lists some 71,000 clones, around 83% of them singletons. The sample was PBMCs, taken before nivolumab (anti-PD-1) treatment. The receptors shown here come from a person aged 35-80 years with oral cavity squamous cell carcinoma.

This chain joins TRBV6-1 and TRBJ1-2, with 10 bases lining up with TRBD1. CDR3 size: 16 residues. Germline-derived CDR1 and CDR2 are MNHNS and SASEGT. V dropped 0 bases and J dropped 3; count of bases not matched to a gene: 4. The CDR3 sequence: CASSEALGTGDYGYTF. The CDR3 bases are TGTGCCAGCAGTGAAGCCCTTGGGACAGGGGACTATGGCTACACCTTC.

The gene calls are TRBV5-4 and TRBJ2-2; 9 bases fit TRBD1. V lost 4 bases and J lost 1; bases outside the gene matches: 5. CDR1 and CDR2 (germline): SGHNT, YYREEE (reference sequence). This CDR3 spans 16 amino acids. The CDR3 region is CASSQPDRGNTGELFF. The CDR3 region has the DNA TGTGCCAGCAGCCAACCGGACAGGGGGAACACCGGGGAGCTGTTTTTT.

The CDR3 DNA reads as TGTGCCTGGAGTGGTACAGGAGCACGGACTGAAGCTTTCTTT. Its protein is CAWSGTGARTEAFF. V usage is TRBV30 and J usage is TRBJ1-1, with D maybe TRBD1 (5 bases). Per the germline V gene, CDR1 is GTSNPN and CDR2 is SVGIG (reference sequence). Trimming left V 1 base short and J 5 bases short, with 14 bases between. CDR3 length: 14 residues.

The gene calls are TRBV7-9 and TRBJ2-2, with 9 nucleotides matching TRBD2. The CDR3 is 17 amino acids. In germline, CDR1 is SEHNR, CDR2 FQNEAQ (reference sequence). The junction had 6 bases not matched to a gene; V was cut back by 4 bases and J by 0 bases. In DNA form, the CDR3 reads TGTGCCAGCAGCTCCCTTAGCGGGAGTCCGAACACCGGGGAGCTGTTTTTT. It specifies CASSSLSGSPNTGELFF.

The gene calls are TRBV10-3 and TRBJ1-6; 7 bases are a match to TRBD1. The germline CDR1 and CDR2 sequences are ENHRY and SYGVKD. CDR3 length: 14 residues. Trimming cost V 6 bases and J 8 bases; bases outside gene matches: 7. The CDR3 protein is CAIRAGTEHSPLHF. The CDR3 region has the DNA TGTGCCATCAGAGCCGGGACAGAGCATTCACCCCTCCACTTT.

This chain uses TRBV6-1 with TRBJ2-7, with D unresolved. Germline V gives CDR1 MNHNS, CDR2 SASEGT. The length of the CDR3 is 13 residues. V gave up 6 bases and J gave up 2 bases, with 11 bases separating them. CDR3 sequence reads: CASRDGSAYEQYF. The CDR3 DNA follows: TGTGCCAGCAGGGACGGATCTGCCTACGAGCAGTACTTC.

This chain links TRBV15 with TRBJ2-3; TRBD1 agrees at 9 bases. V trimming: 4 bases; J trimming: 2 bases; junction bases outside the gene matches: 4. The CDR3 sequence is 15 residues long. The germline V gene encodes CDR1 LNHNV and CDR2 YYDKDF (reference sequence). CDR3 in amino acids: CATSNDRGNTDTQYF. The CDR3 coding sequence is TGTGCCACCAGCAATGACAGGGGGAACACAGATACGCAGTATTTT. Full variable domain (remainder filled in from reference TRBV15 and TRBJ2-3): DAMVIQNPRYQVTQFGKPVTLSCSQTLNHNVMYWYQQKSSQAPKLLFHYYDKDFNNEADTPDNFQSRRPNTSFCFLDIRSPGLGDTAMYLCATSNDRGNTDTQYFGPGTRLTVL.

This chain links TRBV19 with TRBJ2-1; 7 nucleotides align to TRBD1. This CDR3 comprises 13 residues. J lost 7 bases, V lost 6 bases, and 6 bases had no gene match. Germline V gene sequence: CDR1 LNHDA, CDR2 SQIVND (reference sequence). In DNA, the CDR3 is TGTGCCAGTAGCCGGACAGGTCTGAATGAGCAGTTCTTC. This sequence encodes CASSRTGLNEQFF.

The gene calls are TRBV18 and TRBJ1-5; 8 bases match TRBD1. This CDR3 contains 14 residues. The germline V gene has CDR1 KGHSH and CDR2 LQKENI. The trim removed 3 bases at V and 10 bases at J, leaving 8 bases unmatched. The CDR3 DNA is TGTGCCAGCTCACCGGCGGGACAGGTCGACCCCCAGCATTTT. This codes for CASSPAGQVDPQHF. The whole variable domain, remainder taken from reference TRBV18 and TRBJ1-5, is NAGVMQNPRHLVRRRGQEARLRCSPMKGHSHVYWYRQLPEEGLKFMVYLQKENIIDESGMPKERFSAEFPKEGPSILRIQQVVRGDSAAYFCASSPAGQVDPQHFGDGTRLSIL.

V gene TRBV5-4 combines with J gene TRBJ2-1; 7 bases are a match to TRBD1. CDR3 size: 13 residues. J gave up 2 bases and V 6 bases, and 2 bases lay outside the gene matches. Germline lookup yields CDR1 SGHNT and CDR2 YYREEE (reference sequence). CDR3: CASTQGAYNEQFF. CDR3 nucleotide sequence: TGTGCCAGCACCCAGGGGGCCTACAATGAGCAGTTCTTC.

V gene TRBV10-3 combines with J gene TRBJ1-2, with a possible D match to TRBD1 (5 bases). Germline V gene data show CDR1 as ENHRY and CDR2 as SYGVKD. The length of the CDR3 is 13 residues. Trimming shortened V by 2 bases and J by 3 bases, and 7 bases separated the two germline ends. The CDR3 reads CAISEGTDYGYTF. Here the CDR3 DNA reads TGTGCCATCAGTGAGGGGACCGACTATGGCTACACCTTC.

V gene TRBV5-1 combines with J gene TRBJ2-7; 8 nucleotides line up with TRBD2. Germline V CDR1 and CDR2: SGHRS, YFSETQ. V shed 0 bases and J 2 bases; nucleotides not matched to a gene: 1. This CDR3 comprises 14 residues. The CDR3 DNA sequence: TGCGCCAGCAGCTTGGGAGCGGGGGCCTACGAGCAGTACTTC. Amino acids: CASSLGAGAYEQYF. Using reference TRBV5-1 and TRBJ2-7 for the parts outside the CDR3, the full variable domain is KAGVTQTPRYLIKTRGQQVTLSCSPISGHRSVSWYQQTPGQGLQFLFEYFSETQRNKGNFPGRFSGRQFSNSRSEMNVSTLELGDSALYLCASSLGAGAYEQYFGPGTRLTVT.

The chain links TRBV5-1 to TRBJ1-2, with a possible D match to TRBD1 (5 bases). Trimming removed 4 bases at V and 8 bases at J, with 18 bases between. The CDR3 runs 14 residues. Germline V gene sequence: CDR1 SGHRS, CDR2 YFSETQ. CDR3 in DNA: TGCGCCAGCAGCCGACTTGCGGGGGAAAACGGCTACACCTTC. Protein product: CASSRLAGENGYTF.

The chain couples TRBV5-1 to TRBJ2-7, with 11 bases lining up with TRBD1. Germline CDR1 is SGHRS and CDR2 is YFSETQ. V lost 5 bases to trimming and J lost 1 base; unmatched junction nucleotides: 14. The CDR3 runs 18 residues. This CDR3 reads CASSRTGGAASTSYEQYF. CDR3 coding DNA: TGCGCCAGCAGTCGGACAGGGGGCGCAGCTTCTACTTCCTACGAGCAGTACTTC.

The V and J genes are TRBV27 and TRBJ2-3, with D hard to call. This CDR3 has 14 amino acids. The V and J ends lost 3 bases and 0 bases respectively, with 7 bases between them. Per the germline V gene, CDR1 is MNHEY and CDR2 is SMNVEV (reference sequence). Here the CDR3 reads CASSLGYSTDTQYF. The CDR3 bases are TGTGCCAGCAGTTTGGGTTACAGCACAGATACGCAGTATTTT.

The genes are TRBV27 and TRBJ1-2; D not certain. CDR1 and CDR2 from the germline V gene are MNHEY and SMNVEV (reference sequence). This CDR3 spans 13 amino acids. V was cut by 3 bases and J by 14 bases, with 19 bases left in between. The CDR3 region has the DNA TGTGCCAGCAGTTTCGGCAGCCTAATGGGTTGGACCTTC. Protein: CASSFGSLMGWTF.

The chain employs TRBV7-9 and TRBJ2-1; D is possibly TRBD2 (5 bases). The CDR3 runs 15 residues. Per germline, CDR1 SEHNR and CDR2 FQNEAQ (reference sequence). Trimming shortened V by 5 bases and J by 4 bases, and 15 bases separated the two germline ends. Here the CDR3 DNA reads TGTGCCAGCAGCCCCCCTTGGCGGGCTTACAATGAGCAGTTCTTC. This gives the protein CASSPPWRAYNEQFF.

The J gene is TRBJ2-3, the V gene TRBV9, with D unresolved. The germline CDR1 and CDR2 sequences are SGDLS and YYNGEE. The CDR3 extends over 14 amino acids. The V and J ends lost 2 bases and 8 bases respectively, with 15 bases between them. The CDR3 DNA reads TGTGCCAGCAGCGTGGGCGGCGTTGCTAGTACGCAGTATTTT. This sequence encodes CASSVGGVASTQYF. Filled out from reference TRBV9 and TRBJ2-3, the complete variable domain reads DSGVTQTPKHLITATGQRVTLRCSPRSGDLSVYWYQQSLDQGLQFLIQYYNGEERAKGNILERFSAQQFPDLHSELNLSSLELGDSALYFCASSVGGVASTQYFGPGTRLTVL.

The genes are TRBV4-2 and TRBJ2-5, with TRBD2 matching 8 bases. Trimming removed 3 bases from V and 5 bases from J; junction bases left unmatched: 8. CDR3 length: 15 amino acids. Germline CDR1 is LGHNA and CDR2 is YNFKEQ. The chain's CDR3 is CASSHGGGMEETQYF. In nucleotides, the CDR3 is TGTGCCAGCAGCCACGGGGGGGGGATGGAGGAGACCCAGTACTTC.

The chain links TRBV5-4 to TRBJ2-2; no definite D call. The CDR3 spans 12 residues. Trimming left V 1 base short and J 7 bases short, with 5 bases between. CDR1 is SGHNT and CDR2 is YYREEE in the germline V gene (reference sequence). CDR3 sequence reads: CASSLRSGELFF. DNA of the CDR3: TGTGCCAGCAGCTTGAGGAGCGGGGAGCTGTTTTTT.

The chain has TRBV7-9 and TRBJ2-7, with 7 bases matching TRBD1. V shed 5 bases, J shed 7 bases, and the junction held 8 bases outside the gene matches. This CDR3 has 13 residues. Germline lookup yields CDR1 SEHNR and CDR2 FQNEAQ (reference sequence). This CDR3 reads CASSQGQPPEQYF. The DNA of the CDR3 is TGTGCCAGCAGCCAGGGACAGCCCCCAGAGCAGTACTTC.

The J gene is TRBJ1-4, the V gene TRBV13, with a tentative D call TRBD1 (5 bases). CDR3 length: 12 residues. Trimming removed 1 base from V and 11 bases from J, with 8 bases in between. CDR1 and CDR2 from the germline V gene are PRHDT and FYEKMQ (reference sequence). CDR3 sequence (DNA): TGTGCCAGCAGCTTAGTTGGGGGGAAACTGTTTTTT. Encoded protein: CASSLVGGKLFF.

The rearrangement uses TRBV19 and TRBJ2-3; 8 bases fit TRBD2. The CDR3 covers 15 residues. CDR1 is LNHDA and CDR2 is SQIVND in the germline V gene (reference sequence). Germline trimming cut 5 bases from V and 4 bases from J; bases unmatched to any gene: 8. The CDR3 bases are TGTGCCAGTAGTGATGGACTAGCCGGCGCAGATACGCAGTATTTT. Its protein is CASSDGLAGADTQYF.

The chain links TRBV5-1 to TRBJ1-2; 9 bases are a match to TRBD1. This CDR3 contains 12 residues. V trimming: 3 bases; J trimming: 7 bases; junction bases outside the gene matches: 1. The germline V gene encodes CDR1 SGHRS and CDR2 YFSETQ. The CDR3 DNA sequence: TGCGCCAGCAGCTCGGGACAGGGTGGCTACACCTTC. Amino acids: CASSSGQGGYTF. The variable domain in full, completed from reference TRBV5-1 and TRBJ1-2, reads KAGVTQTPRYLIKTRGQQVTLSCSPISGHRSVSWYQQTPGQGLQFLFEYFSETQRNKGNFPGRFSGRQFSNSRSEMNVSTLELGDSALYLCASSSGQGGYTFGSGTRLTVV.

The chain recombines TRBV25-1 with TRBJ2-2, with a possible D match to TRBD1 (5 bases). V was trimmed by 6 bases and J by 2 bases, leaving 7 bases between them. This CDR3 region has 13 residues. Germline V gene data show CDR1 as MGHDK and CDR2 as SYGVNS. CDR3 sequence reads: CASRTVNTGELFF. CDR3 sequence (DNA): TGTGCCAGCAGGACAGTTAACACCGGGGAGCTGTTTTTT.

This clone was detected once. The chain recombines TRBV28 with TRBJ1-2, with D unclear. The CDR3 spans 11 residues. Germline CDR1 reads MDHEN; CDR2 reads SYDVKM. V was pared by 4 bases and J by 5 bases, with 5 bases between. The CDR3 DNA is TGTGCCAGCAGTTCAAGGTATGGCTACACCTTC. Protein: CASSSRYGYTF.

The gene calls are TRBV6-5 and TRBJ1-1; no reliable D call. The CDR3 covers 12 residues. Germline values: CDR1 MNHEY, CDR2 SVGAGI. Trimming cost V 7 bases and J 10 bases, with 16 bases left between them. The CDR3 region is CASTTAKSPAFF. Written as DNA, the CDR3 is TGTGCCAGCACGACGGCCAAAAGTCCAGCTTTCTTT.

As DNA, the CDR3 is TGTGCCAGCAGCTTAGGGGCAATAAATGGCTACACCTTC. Translation: CASSLGAINGYTF. V and J are TRBV7-2 and TRBJ1-2; D is unclear. CDR1 is SGHTA and CDR2 is FQGNSA in the germline V gene. V was trimmed by 1 base and J by 6 bases, leaving 9 bases between them. This CDR3 contains 13 residues.